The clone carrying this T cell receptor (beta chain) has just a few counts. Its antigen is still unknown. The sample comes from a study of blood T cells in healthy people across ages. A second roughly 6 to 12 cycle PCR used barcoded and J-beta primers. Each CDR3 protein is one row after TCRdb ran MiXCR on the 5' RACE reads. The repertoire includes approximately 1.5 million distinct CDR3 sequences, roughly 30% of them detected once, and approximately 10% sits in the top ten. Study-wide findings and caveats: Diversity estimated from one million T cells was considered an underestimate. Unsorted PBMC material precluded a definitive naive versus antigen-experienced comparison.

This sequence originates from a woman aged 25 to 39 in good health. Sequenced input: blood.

The CDR3 reads CASLYDLSTEAFF. CDR3 bases: TGTGCCAGCTTGTACGACTTATCAACCGAAGCTTTCTTT. The V gene is TRBV6-6, the J gene TRBJ1-1; D unresolved. Deletions cut 8 bases from V and 8 bases from J, with 18 bases between. The CDR3 is 13 residues long. Germline V gives CDR1 MNHNY, CDR2 SVGAGI (reference sequence).